One sample yielded the 20 T cell receptor beta chains listed below, sequenced in a study of CD8 T cells in ankylosing spondylitis. TCRdb itself ran the 5' RACE reads through MiXCR, one entry per CDR3 protein. Here the sample spans roughly 120,000 distinct CDR3 sequences, approximately 15% being singletons. The sample consisted of blood, either unsorted or a sorted T cell fraction (not recorded which). The receptors come from a female donor with ankylosing spondylitis or in good health (not recorded which).

This clonotype was recorded a few times. The chain recombines TRBV27 with TRBJ2-3; D not resolved. This CDR3 has 19 residues. Per the germline V gene, CDR1 is MNHEY and CDR2 is SMNVEV (reference sequence). The V and J ends lost 2 bases and 0 bases respectively, with 21 bases between them. CDR3 region: CASSLKQRNRPTSTDTQYF. Written as DNA, the CDR3 is TGTGCCAGCAGTTTAAAGCAAAGAAATAGACCGACTAGCACAGATACGCAGTATTTT.

This clonotype was seen only a few times. The chain has TRBV7-2 and TRBJ1-1; 9 bases align to TRBD1. Germline V gene lookup returns CDR1 SGHTA and CDR2 FQGNSA. Trimming took 8 bases from V and 0 from J; bases not matched to a gene: 4. CDR3 length: 14 residues. Here the CDR3 DNA reads TGTGCCAGCTCCCGGGACAGGGTGAACACTGAAGCTTTCTTT. This codes for CASSRDRVNTEAFF.

This clonotype has a handful of counts. V and J are TRBV5-5 and TRBJ1-6, with D hard to call. This CDR3 spans 15 amino acids. The germline CDR1 and CDR2 sequences are SGHKS and YYEKEE (reference sequence). V dropped 0 bases and J dropped 7 bases, with 11 bases sitting between them. In DNA, the CDR3 is TGTGCCAGCAGCTTGGAGGGTCTTTCAAATTCACCCCTCCACTTT. It specifies CASSLEGLSNSPLHF.

This clonotype has just a few counts. The chain has TRBV20-1 and TRBJ1-5; 7 bases line up with TRBD1. Germline lookup yields CDR1 DFQATT and CDR2 SNEGSKA (reference sequence). The ends lost 2 bases at V and 0 bases at J; junction bases unmatched: 7. This CDR3 spans 16 amino acids. Written as DNA, the CDR3 is TGCAGTGCTAGACCCACGGACAGGTATAGCAATCAGCCCCAGCATTTT. Residues: CSARPTDRYSNQPQHF.

This chain joins TRBV12-3 or TRBV12-4 and TRBJ2-7; D not certain. Trimming left V 5 bases short and J 9 bases short, with 14 bases between. This CDR3 region has 12 residues. CDR3 nucleotide sequence: TGTGCCAGCAGTCCGTTGCGCGGCGGGCAGTACTTC. The encoded protein is CASSPLRGGQYF.

This clonotype was detected ten times or more. The CDR3 here is CASRTGNTEAFF. CDR3 bases: TGTGCCAGCAGAACCGGGAACACTGAAGCTTTCTTT. The chain is built from TRBV6-6 and TRBJ1-1; the D is unclear. The germline V gene has CDR1 MNHNY and CDR2 SVGAGI (reference sequence). This CDR3 spans 12 amino acids. V lost 6 bases and J lost 1, with 6 bases in between.

Ten or more counts support this clonotype. The chain is built from TRBV6-1 and TRBJ2-3; 7 nucleotides match TRBD2. Germline V gene data show CDR1 as MNHNS and CDR2 as SASEGT. The CDR3 has 14 residues. The V gene end was trimmed by 7 bases and the J gene end by 0 bases; junction bases not matched to a gene: 4. The CDR3 region has the DNA TGTGCCAGCAAACTAGCGCAAAGCACAGATACGCAGTATTTT. It is translated as CASKLAQSTDTQYF.

There are a few counts of this clonotype. The rearrangement links TRBV19 to TRBJ2-1, with TRBD2 matching over 10 bases. CDR1 and CDR2 from the germline V gene are LNHDA and SQIVND (reference sequence). CDR3 length: 13 residues. V dropped 7 bases and J dropped 7; count of bases not matched to a gene: 4. The CDR3, as DNA: TGTGCCAGTATCCCTAGCGGGAGAAATGAGCAGTTCTTC. Amino acids: CASIPSGRNEQFF. Full variable domain (rest looked up from reference TRBV19 and TRBJ2-1): DGGITQSPKYLFRKEGQNVTLSCEQNLNHDAMYWYRQDPGQGLRLIYYSQIVNDFQKGDIAEGYSVSREKKESFPLTVTSAQKNPTAFYLCASIPSGRNEQFFGPGTRLTVL.

The V and J genes are TRBV28 and TRBJ2-7, with D possibly TRBD1 on 8 matching bases. V was pared by 5 bases and J by 6 bases, with 20 bases between. The CDR3 has 15 residues. CDR1 and CDR2 (germline): MDHEN, SYDVKM. This CDR3 reads CASSRGDKTGGEQYF. CDR3 DNA: TGTGCCAGCAGTCGGGGGGACAAAACAGGGGGCGAGCAGTACTTC.

This clonotype was counted many times. This rearrangement joins TRBV12-3 or TRBV12-4 to TRBJ2-1; the D gene is possibly TRBD2 (6 bases). The CDR3 runs 14 residues. V was cut by 4 bases and J by 4 bases, with 11 bases left in between. The CDR3 spells CASSYSAGYNEQFF. CDR3 nucleotide sequence: TGTGCCAGCAGTTATTCTGCGGGATACAATGAGCAGTTCTTC.

In this sample, this clonotype turned up a few times. The rearrangement links TRBV18 to TRBJ1-2; D is uncertain. CDR1 KGHSH and CDR2 LQKENI come from the germline V gene. Trimming stripped 2 bases from V and 0 bases from J, with 13 bases between. The CDR3 contains 16 residues. The CDR3 region has the DNA TGTGCCAGCTCACCATGGCCCCCAGCCACTAACTATGGCTACACCTTC. Encoded protein: CASSPWPPATNYGYTF.

With regard to this clonotype: This clone may be a read error of a much larger clone one base away. The chain has TRBV9 and TRBJ2-3, with D hard to call. The CDR3 covers 12 residues. Germline-derived CDR1 and CDR2 are SGDLS and YYNGEE. V was cut by 0 bases and J by 11 bases, with 10 bases left in between. The CDR3 region has the DNA TGTGCCAGCAGCGTAGTAACTACGAGGCAGTATTTT. This encodes CASSVVTTRQYF.

This clonotype was found many times. The chain joins TRBV29-1 to TRBJ2-7; TRBD2 is a possible D gene (6 bases). Germline loops: CDR1 SQVTM, CDR2 ANQGSEA. V lost 6 bases to trimming and J lost 2 bases, with 17 bases between them. The CDR3 has 14 amino acids. This CDR3 reads CSVVPGRGTYEQYF. In DNA, the CDR3 is TGCAGCGTCGTGCCGGGCCGGGGGACCTACGAGCAGTACTTC.

In DNA form, the CDR3 reads TGTGCCAGCAGTGAGGGTAGCGGAATGATAGATACGCAGTATTTT. Residues: CASSEGSGMIDTQYF. The chain has TRBV2 and TRBJ2-3; maybe TRBD2 (6 bases). Germline assignment: CDR1 SNHLY and CDR2 FYNNEI. V was cut by 3 bases and J by 5 bases, with 15 bases left in between. This CDR3 comprises 15 residues.

This clonotype was counted at least ten times. The chain employs TRBV20-1 and TRBJ2-5, with a tentative D call TRBD1 (5 bases). Germline V gives CDR1 DFQATT, CDR2 SNEGSKA (reference sequence). Trimming took 6 bases from V and 4 from J, leaving 9 bases between them. The CDR3 has 11 amino acids. In nucleotides, the CDR3 is TGCAGTGCAGAAAGGGGAGAGACCCAGTACTTC. Amino acid sequence: CSAERGETQYF.

V usage is TRBV5-5 and J usage is TRBJ2-5; a possible D gene is TRBD2 (6 bases). This CDR3 is built from 14 residues. CDR1 and CDR2 from the germline V gene are SGHKS and YYEKEE (reference sequence). V lost 4 bases and J lost 2, with 12 bases in between. The CDR3 is CASSPGLNQETQYF. The CDR3 DNA reads TGTGCCAGCAGCCCGGGACTTAATCAAGAGACCCAGTACTTC. Combining the CDR3 with reference TRBV5-5 and TRBJ2-5 gives the whole variable domain DAGVTQSPTHLIKTRGQQVTLRCSPISGHKSVSWYQQVLGQGPQFIFQYYEKEERGRGNFPDRFSARQFPNYSSELNVNALLLGDSALYLCASSPGLNQETQYFGPGTRLLVL.

This clonotype was seen at least ten times. This chain uses TRBV12-3 or TRBV12-4 with TRBJ2-3, with TRBD1 matching 8 bases. The CDR3 totals 15 residues. Trimming took 5 bases from V and 4 from J; bases not matched to a gene: 8. DNA for the CDR3: TGTGCCAGCAGTAACCCGGGACAGGTGTCAGATACGCAGTATTTT. It encodes CASSNPGQVSDTQYF.

This clonotype was counted ten times or more. The rearrangement joins TRBV10-3 to TRBJ1-1; D ambiguous. The V gene lost 4 bases and the J gene lost 4 bases, with 10 bases spanning the gap. Germline CDR1 and CDR2: ENHRY and SYGVKD. CDR3 length: 13 amino acids. CDR3 protein: CAISGQTSTEAFF. CDR3 bases: TGTGCCATCAGTGGACAAACGAGCACTGAAGCTTTCTTT.

This clonotype has only a few counts. The V and J genes are TRBV7-9 and TRBJ2-1; D is unclear. Germline lookup yields CDR1 SEHNR and CDR2 FQNEAQ (reference sequence). V was pared by 5 bases and J by 0 bases, with 8 bases between. This CDR3 is 14 amino acids long. CDR3 sequence reads: CASSPSFSYNEQFF. The CDR3 region has the DNA TGTGCCAGCAGCCCTTCTTTCTCCTACAATGAGCAGTTCTTC.

This clonotype was recorded a few times. The DNA of the CDR3 is TGCGCCAGCAGCTTGACTGGTACTCAAGAGACCCAGTACTTC. This gives the protein CASSLTGTQETQYF. This chain joins TRBV5-1 and TRBJ2-5; no clear D gene. This CDR3 comprises 14 residues. Deletions cut 1 base from V and 2 bases from J, with 9 bases between. Germline lookup yields CDR1 SGHRS and CDR2 YFSETQ.